This T cell receptor beta chain was sequenced during a study of shared clonotypes between healthy human individuals. Splitting of each subset's genomic DNA was done evenly across several immunoSEQ plates. Original processing notes: ImmunoSEQ yielded junction-only sequences lacking quality scores, so filtering differed. Profiling relied on immunoSEQ multiplex PCR, and the TCRdb table lists in-frame clones only, not all of them. V and J calls and clone size are given by that table; D and trimming were obtained from the DNA. This sample has 2 million to 3 million clones, with over 85% found just once. Notes on the study in general: Collection of samples was limited to blood; tissue repertoires likely differ. Naive CD4 clonotypes overlapped across several donors at roughly 5.1%.

About this clone: Its matching antigen is unknown.

With 0 bases clipped from V and 10 bases from J, the junction kept 7 bases outside the gene matches. Germline V gene data show CDR1 as SEHNR and CDR2 as FQNEAQ (reference sequence). This CDR3 is built from 16 residues. The chain carries TRBV7-9 and TRBJ2-1, with TRBD1 matching over 12 bases. This clonotype originated in a man between 18 and 29 years old in good health. Sequences were obtained from naive CD4+ T cells sorted from blood. Specified subset: CD45RA+ positively selected. CDR3 protein: CASSLAQGQGAKEQFF. In DNA form, the CDR3 reads TGTGCCAGCAGCTTAGCGCAGGGACAGGGGGCGAAGGAGCAGTTCTTC. Full variable domain (remainder filled in from reference TRBV7-9 and TRBJ2-1): DTGVSQNPRHKITKRGQNVTFRCDPISEHNRLYWYRQTLGQGPEFLTYFQNEAQLEKSRLLSDRFSAERPKGSFSTLEIQRTEQGDSAMYLCASSLAQGQGAKEQFFGPGTRLTVL.